This T cell receptor beta chain was sequenced for a study of post-analysis software for immune sequencing data. Study conclusions and caveats: Patients had higher frequencies than controls of five TRBV segments, including TRBV5-6, TRBV5-1 and TRBV20-1. People with multiple sclerosis had a significantly lower normalized Chao1 diversity than controls did.

This CDR3 is built from 17 residues. V was trimmed by 0 bases and J by 6 bases, leaving 18 bases between them. The germline CDR1 and CDR2 sequences are SGHTA and FQGNSA. Prepared TCR beta cDNA libraries contained unique molecular identifiers. Each CDR3 protein is one row after TCRdb ran MiXCR on the PCR reads. The sample has about 680,000 distinct CDR3 sequences, 59% seen once; the top ten hold approximately 11%. This clonotype has a handful of counts. The antigen is not known. The sample taken for sequencing was blood. The clonotype originates from a girl aged 2 to 9 with multiple sclerosis. V is TRBV7-2 and J is TRBJ2-1, with D tentatively TRBD2 (6 bases). The CDR3 region is CASSLADAGLGGNEQFF. The CDR3 coding sequence is TGTGCCAGCAGCTTAGCGGACGCGGGTCTCGGGGGCAATGAGCAGTTCTTC. The full variable domain, with the rest looked up from reference TRBV7-2 and TRBJ2-1, is GAGVSQSPSNKVTEKGKDVELRCDPISGHTALYWYRQSLGQGLEFLIYFQGNSAPDKSGLPSDRFSAERTGGSVSTLTIQRTQQEDSAVYLCASSLADAGLGGNEQFFGPGTRLTVL.